The next 20 T cell receptor beta chains were all read from a single sample in a study of T-cell reconstitution after alpha-beta-depleted transplantation in children. During its preparation, the TCRbeta library received unique molecular identifiers. MiXCR, run by TCRdb on the PCR reads, gives a single entry per CDR3 protein. This table has a few hundred thousand distinct CDR3 sequences, around a tenth appearing once. The material was PBMCs from the stem cell graft donor, obtained from the stem cell graft. These receptor sequences come from a human donor who donated a stem cell graft to a child with acute lymphoblastic leukemia.

This clonotype was recorded many times. This chain uses TRBV6-5 with TRBJ2-1; D call uncertain. This CDR3 has 15 residues. Trimming took off 5 bases at V and 1 base at J, with 12 bases between the two ends. Germline lookup yields CDR1 MNHEY and CDR2 SVGAGI. CDR3 in DNA: TGTGCCAGCAGTCGCGGCGCGCGGTCCTACAATGAGCAGTTCTTC. This encodes CASSRGARSYNEQFF.

This sequence joins TRBV29-1 and TRBJ2-2; TRBD2 might be the D (5 bases). The V and J ends lost 2 bases and 2 bases respectively, with 6 bases between them. The CDR3 loop spans 13 amino acids. Germline-derived CDR1 and CDR2 are SQVTM and ANQGSEA. As DNA, the CDR3 is TGCAGCGTTGAACGGGATAACACCGGGGAGCTGTTTTTT. Translation gives CSVERDNTGELFF.

This clonotype was detected ten times or more. V usage is TRBV4-1 and J usage is TRBJ2-3; D not certain. The CDR3 runs to 15 residues. Germline lookup yields CDR1 MGHRA and CDR2 YSYEKL. The V end lost 5 bases, the J end lost 7 bases, and 19 bases lay between the germline ends. The CDR3 spells CASSSLLTAPYTQYF. CDR3 DNA sequence: TGCGCCAGCAGCTCACTTTTAACTGCCCCGTATACGCAGTATTTT.

The rearrangement links TRBV29-1 to TRBJ2-7; D is unresolved. Trimming shortened V by 4 bases and J by 2 bases, and 12 bases separated the two germline ends. CDR1 SQVTM and CDR2 ANQGSEA come from the germline V gene. The CDR3 loop spans 13 amino acids. CDR3 sequence reads: CSVGNRSTYEQYF. CDR3 in DNA: TGCAGCGTTGGCAATAGGAGTACCTACGAGCAGTACTTC.

The chain couples TRBV4-2 to TRBJ2-1, with unresolved D. This CDR3 contains 13 residues. Trimming left V 0 bases short and J 8 bases short, with 8 bases between. The V gene's germline CDR1 is LGHNA and CDR2 YNFKEQ. CDR3 sequence reads: CASSQDLDDEQFF. The CDR3 DNA reads as TGTGCCAGCAGCCAAGATCTGGACGATGAGCAGTTCTTC.

This clonotype has only a few counts. The chain combines TRBV4-3 with TRBJ2-7, with TRBD2 matching 8 bases. The germline gives CDR1 LGHNA, CDR2 YSLEER. The CDR3 covers 15 residues. V lost 2 bases to trimming and J lost 3 bases; unmatched junction nucleotides: 6. The CDR3 region has the DNA TGCGCCAGCAGCCAAACGGGAGGGAATATCTACGAGCAGTACTTC. It specifies CASSQTGGNIYEQYF.

A few counts support this clonotype. The V and J genes are TRBV20-1 and TRBJ2-5; D uncertain. CDR3 size: 14 residues. V was cut by 6 bases and J by 3 bases, with 17 bases left in between. Germline assignment: CDR1 DFQATT and CDR2 SNEGSKA (reference sequence). CDR3 in DNA: TGCAGTGCCACTACTCATTTCGGTGAAGAGACCCAGTACTTC. Translation: CSATTHFGEETQYF.

This clonotype was recorded a few times. The V and J genes are TRBV29-1 and TRBJ1-1; D not resolved. The ends were cut back, 4 bases at V and 8 bases at J, with 20 bases in the middle. The germline gives CDR1 SQVTM, CDR2 ANQGSEA. The CDR3 spans 14 residues. The CDR3 sequence is CSVGGRHMDREAFF. The CDR3 DNA reads TGCAGCGTTGGGGGAAGGCATATGGACCGAGAAGCTTTCTTT.

At least ten counts were recorded for this clonotype. The chain links TRBV9 to TRBJ2-7, with 11 positions matching TRBD2. The CDR3 sequence is 13 residues long. Trimming cost V 3 bases and J 6 bases; bases outside gene matches: 2. Germline loops: CDR1 SGDLS, CDR2 YYNGEE. The CDR3 bases are TGTGCCAGCAGCGATCTAGCGGGAGGCGAGCAGTACTTC. This encodes CASSDLAGGEQYF.

This clonotype was counted only a few times. The J gene is TRBJ1-2, the V gene TRBV5-6, with D tentatively TRBD1 (6 bases). Trimming took 3 bases from V and 2 from J, leaving 14 bases between them. The V gene's germline CDR1 is SGHDT and CDR2 YYEEEE. This CDR3 is built from 15 residues. CDR3 protein: CASSSEWTENYGYTF. The CDR3 nucleotides are TGTGCCAGCAGCTCAGAATGGACAGAAAACTATGGCTACACCTTC.

This clonotype was counted many times. This sequence joins TRBV4-2 and TRBJ2-5, with unresolved D. Germline CDR1 reads LGHNA; CDR2 reads YNFKEQ. Between the trimmed V and J ends, which lost 1 base and 3 bases, there was a span of 6 bases. The CDR3 covers 13 residues. The CDR3 spells CASSQAYKETQYF. CDR3 sequence (DNA): TGTGCCAGCAGCCAAGCCTACAAAGAGACCCAGTACTTC.

This clonotype was seen more than once but under ten times. The J gene is TRBJ2-7, the V gene TRBV4-3; maybe TRBD2 (5 bases). The V gene's germline CDR1 is LGHNA and CDR2 YSLEER. V was trimmed by 3 bases and J by 2 bases, leaving 14 bases between them. CDR3 length: 15 amino acids. In DNA, the CDR3 is TGCGCCAGCAGCCACCGAGCTAGAGGGACCTACGAGCAGTACTTC. Residues: CASSHRARGTYEQYF.

The rearrangement uses TRBV6-2 or TRBV6-3 and TRBJ2-7; no clear D. Germline V CDR1 and CDR2: MNHEY, SVGEGT. The CDR3 loop spans 14 amino acids. Trimming removed 2 bases at V and 3 bases at J, with 11 bases between. In DNA, the CDR3 is TGTGCCAGCAGTTACCCATCGAAGGGCTACGAGCAGTACTTC. Translated: CASSYPSKGYEQYF.

The gene calls are TRBV24-1 and TRBJ2-5; maybe TRBD2 (5 bases). CDR3 length: 14 amino acids. V was clipped by 4 bases and J by 3 bases, with 11 bases between them. Germline CDR1 is KGHDR and CDR2 is SFDVKD. Here the CDR3 reads CATSDRTLKETQYF. In DNA form, the CDR3 reads TGTGCCACCAGTGACAGGACTCTCAAAGAGACCCAGTACTTC.

This clonotype was seen only a few times. This chain connects TRBV5-1 to TRBJ2-1; TRBD2 aligns across 7 bases. V was clipped by 2 bases and J by 5 bases; unmatched bases: 7. The germline CDR1 and CDR2 sequences are SGHRS and YFSETQ. CDR3 length: 15 amino acids. CDR3 loop: CASSFSGTADNEQFF. Written as DNA, the CDR3 is TGCGCCAGCAGCTTCAGCGGGACTGCCGACAATGAGCAGTTCTTC.

Only a few counts were recorded for this clonotype. The chain employs TRBV9 and TRBJ1-5; a weak D match, TRBD1 (5 bases). Germline CDR1 and CDR2: SGDLS and YYNGEE. V was cut by 2 bases and J by 3 bases, with 12 bases left in between. This CDR3 contains 15 residues. The CDR3 loop reads CASSVGGALNQPQHF. The CDR3 nucleotides are TGTGCCAGCAGCGTGGGAGGGGCCCTCAATCAGCCCCAGCATTTT.

This clonotype was observed at least ten times. This chain joins TRBV7-2 and TRBJ2-4; 10 bases map to TRBD2. Germline CDR1 and CDR2: SGHTA and FQGNSA. The CDR3 loop spans 16 amino acids. V shed 5 bases and J 0 bases; nucleotides not matched to a gene: 4. The CDR3 nucleotides are TGTGCCAGCAGCACTAGCGGGACCGTAGCCAAAAACATTCAGTACTTC. This codes for CASSTSGTVAKNIQYF.

This clonotype was found many times. The gene calls are TRBV7-9 and TRBJ1-1, with 7 bases aligning to TRBD1. The CDR3 is 15 residues long. With V trimmed by 5 bases and J by 0 bases, 6 bases remained unmatched. The germline CDR1 and CDR2 sequences are SEHNR and FQNEAQ (reference sequence). DNA for the CDR3: TGTGCCAGCAGCATCAGGACAGGCATGAACACTGAAGCTTTCTTT. It translates to CASSIRTGMNTEAFF.

Only a few counts were recorded for this clonotype. The chain uses TRBV5-1 and TRBJ2-7, with 10 bases fitting TRBD2. J lost 4 bases, V lost 2 bases, and 9 bases had no gene match. Germline CDR1 is SGHRS and CDR2 is YFSETQ. The CDR3 is 16 amino acids. CDR3 in DNA: TGCGCCAGCAGCTTAGAAGCGGGAGGGGTAAAGTACGAGCAGTACTTC. This codes for CASSLEAGGVKYEQYF.

The chain carries TRBV12-3 or TRBV12-4 and TRBJ2-5; 7 nucleotides line up with TRBD1. The CDR3 extends over 15 amino acids. J lost 6 bases, V lost 4 bases, and 11 bases had no gene match. As DNA, the CDR3 is TGTGCCAGCAGTTCCCCCAGCAGGGGGATTAAGACCCAGTACTTC. It codes for CASSSPSRGIKTQYF.